This TCR beta chain was captured in a study of T cell responses to AZD1222 COVID-19 vaccine. Study-wide results and limits: Baseline seropositivity characterized only a handful of AZD1222 recipients.

Here immunoSEQ multiplex PCR was the method, and the copy in TCRdb shows in-frame clones only, minus some. This table has roughly 89,000 clones, approximately 88% appearing once. A note on this clone: Antigen: not known.

CDR1 and CDR2 from the germline V gene are WSHSY and SAAADI. The V gene end was trimmed by 4 bases and the J gene end by 4 bases; junction bases not matched to a gene: 9. The CDR3 extends over 17 amino acids. The chain carries TRBV10-2 and TRBJ2-1; 11 bases align to TRBD2. Sequenced here: peripheral blood, sampled on day 0 of MenACWY control vaccination. The clonotype comes from an adult in good health. The CDR3 sequence: CASSALAGGLRYNEQFF. The CDR3 coding sequence is TGCGCCAGCAGTGCCCTAGCGGGAGGACTACGTTACAATGAGCAGTTCTTC.